The 16 T cell receptor beta chains given below trace back to one sample, sequenced in a study of T cell responses to AZD1222 COVID-19 vaccine. Only in-frame clones appear in the TCRdb table, and some are missing; sequencing was by immunoSEQ multiplex PCR. The sample has about 110,000 clones; around 90% are singletons. The specimen was peripheral blood, collected 28 days after the second AZD1222 dose. The receptor set was obtained from an adult who received the AZD1222 COVID-19 vaccine.

This clone turned up a few times. The chain combines TRBV7-9 with TRBJ1-5; D remains ambiguous. The V end lost 5 bases, the J end lost 3 bases, and 11 bases lay between the germline ends. Germline V lookup: CDR1 SEHNR, CDR2 FQNEAQ (reference sequence). CDR3 size: 14 residues. The chain's CDR3 is CASSPDTYNQPQHF. In DNA form, the CDR3 reads TGTGCCAGCAGCCCTGACACCTACAATCAGCCCCAGCATTTT.

This clone was detected only a few times. The genes are TRBV6-2 or TRBV6-3 and TRBJ2-7; no firm D call. V was trimmed by 6 bases and J by 10 bases, leaving 13 bases between them. The CDR3 has 11 residues. Germline-derived CDR1 and CDR2 are MNHEY and SVGEGT. The CDR3 sequence is CASSLLFSQYF. The CDR3 DNA follows: TGTGCCAGCAGCCTCCTCTTTTCTCAGTACTTC.

Here the CDR3 reads CASTDRSYNSPLHF. The CDR3 DNA is TGTGCCAGCACGGACAGGTCCTATAATTCACCCCTCCACTTT. The chain links TRBV2 to TRBJ1-6; TRBD1 matches 7 bases. Trimming cost V 7 bases and J 1 base; bases outside gene matches: 1. The CDR3 contains 14 residues. The germline CDR1 and CDR2 sequences are SNHLY and FYNNEI.

Only one count was recorded for this clone. V usage is TRBV7-9 and J usage is TRBJ2-7; D possibly uses TRBD1 or TRBD2 (5 bases each). Trimming removed 5 bases at V and 3 bases at J, with 14 bases between. CDR3 length equals 14 residues. CDR1 is SEHNR, CDR2 FQNEAQ, per germline (reference sequence). CDR3 sequence reads: CASSRGEGRYEQYF. For the CDR3, the DNA is TGTGCCAGCAGCCGCGGTGAGGGACGCTACGAGCAGTACTTC.

V gene TRBV4-1 combines with J gene TRBJ1-2; no clear D gene. CDR1 and CDR2 (germline): MGHRA, YSYEKL. Trimming shortened V by 5 bases and J by 3 bases, and 13 bases separated the two germline ends. The CDR3 loop spans 14 amino acids. CDR3 loop: CASSAAARYYGYTF. CDR3 nucleotides: TGCGCCAGCAGCGCGGCCGCCCGGTACTATGGCTACACCTTC.

The V and J genes are TRBV27 and TRBJ2-1; 10 nucleotides align to TRBD2. The CDR3 has 16 residues. CDR1 MNHEY and CDR2 SMNVEV come from the germline V gene (reference sequence). Trimming at V came to 2 bases and at J to 7 bases, leaving 8 bases not matched to a gene. As DNA, the CDR3 is TGTGCCAGCAGTTTAATCCCTAGCGGGGGTTTGAATGAGCAGTTCTTC. Translation gives CASSLIPSGGLNEQFF.

Of note for this clone: Different DNA sequences within this sample yield the same CDR3. The chain employs TRBV10-3 and TRBJ1-5, with D unresolved. The germline V gene encodes CDR1 ENHRY and CDR2 SYGVKD. The CDR3 has 14 amino acids. The V end lost 2 bases, the J end lost 1 base, and 6 bases lay between the germline ends. The CDR3 loop reads CAISEGVSNQPQHF. The CDR3 nucleotides are TGTGCCATCAGTGAGGGGGTCAGCAATCAGCCCCAGCATTTT.

The chain carries TRBV7-2 and TRBJ2-5; 9 nucleotides align to TRBD1. V lost 1 base and J lost 5; bases outside the gene matches: 5. In germline, CDR1 is SGHTA, CDR2 FQGNSA. The CDR3 is 15 residues long. CDR3 amino acids: CASSLVTGGMETQYF. Written as DNA, the CDR3 is TGTGCCAGCAGCTTAGTGACAGGGGGTATGGAGACCCAGTACTTC.

The gene calls are TRBV9 and TRBJ2-3; unclear D gene. Trimming took 2 bases from V and 2 from J, leaving 15 bases between them. The CDR3 runs 16 residues. Germline CDR1 and CDR2: SGDLS and YYNGEE. The CDR3 reads CASSVLLGPTTDTQYF. The CDR3, as DNA: TGTGCCAGCAGCGTTCTTCTCGGACCGACCACAGATACGCAGTATTTT.

The rearrangement links TRBV2 to TRBJ1-1; D is possibly TRBD1 (5 bases). CDR3 length equals 13 residues. Deletions cut 4 bases from V and 4 bases from J, with 10 bases between. Germline CDR1 SNHLY, CDR2 FYNNEI. CDR3 in amino acids: CASSGRGGTEAFF. CDR3 bases: TGTGCCAGCAGTGGCCGGGGCGGCACTGAAGCTTTCTTT.

The rearrangement links TRBV4-3 to TRBJ2-3; possibly TRBD2 for D (5 bases). Per germline, CDR1 LGHNA and CDR2 YSLEER. V lost 0 bases to trimming and J lost 0 bases, with 7 bases between them. This CDR3 is 15 amino acids long. The CDR3 sequence: CASSQDGLSTDTQYF. The CDR3 region has the DNA TGCGCCAGCAGCCAAGACGGACTTAGCACAGATACGCAGTATTTT.

This clone was observed once. The chain has TRBV20-1 and TRBJ1-2, with unresolved D. The germline CDR1 and CDR2 sequences are DFQATT and SNEGSKA (reference sequence). This CDR3 has 11 residues. V shed 3 bases and J shed 7 bases, with 9 bases lying between them. CDR3 protein: CSARVGGGYTF. The CDR3 region has the DNA TGCAGTGCTAGGGTGGGTGGTGGCTACACCTTC.

The chain joins TRBV19 to TRBJ1-1; no definite D call. CDR3 length equals 13 residues. Germline CDR1 and CDR2: LNHDA and SQIVND (reference sequence). Trimming took off 3 bases at V and 0 bases at J, with 5 bases between the two ends. The chain's CDR3 is CASSIALNTEAFF. The DNA for the CDR3 is TGTGCCAGTAGTATTGCGCTGAACACTGAAGCTTTCTTT.

This clone occurred once. This sequence joins TRBV19 and TRBJ1-1; 11 bases map to TRBD1. J was trimmed by 1 base and V by 5 bases; bases with no gene match: 6. The germline gives CDR1 LNHDA, CDR2 SQIVND (reference sequence). The CDR3 totals 16 residues. CDR3 coding DNA: TGTGCCAGTAGTGCAATGGACAGGGGGCGGAACACTGAAGCTTTCTTT. This encodes CASSAMDRGRNTEAFF.

The chain recombines TRBV19 with TRBJ2-7; D may be TRBD2 (5 bases). Germline CDR1 and CDR2: LNHDA and SQIVND (reference sequence). This CDR3 contains 13 residues. V dropped 7 bases and J dropped 5 bases, with 15 bases sitting between them. CDR3 sequence: CASNKRGFDEQYF. The CDR3 coding sequence is TGTGCCAGTAATAAGAGAGGGTTCGACGAGCAGTACTTC.

The genes are TRBV4-3 and TRBJ2-7; TRBD2 matches at 9 bases. The CDR3 runs to 14 residues. With V trimmed by 3 bases and J by 6 bases, 6 bases remained unmatched. Germline CDR1 and CDR2: LGHNA and YSLEER. The CDR3 DNA follows: TGCGCCAGCAGCCAGGGGGAGACTAGCGGCGAGCAGTACTTC. This gives the protein CASSQGETSGEQYF.